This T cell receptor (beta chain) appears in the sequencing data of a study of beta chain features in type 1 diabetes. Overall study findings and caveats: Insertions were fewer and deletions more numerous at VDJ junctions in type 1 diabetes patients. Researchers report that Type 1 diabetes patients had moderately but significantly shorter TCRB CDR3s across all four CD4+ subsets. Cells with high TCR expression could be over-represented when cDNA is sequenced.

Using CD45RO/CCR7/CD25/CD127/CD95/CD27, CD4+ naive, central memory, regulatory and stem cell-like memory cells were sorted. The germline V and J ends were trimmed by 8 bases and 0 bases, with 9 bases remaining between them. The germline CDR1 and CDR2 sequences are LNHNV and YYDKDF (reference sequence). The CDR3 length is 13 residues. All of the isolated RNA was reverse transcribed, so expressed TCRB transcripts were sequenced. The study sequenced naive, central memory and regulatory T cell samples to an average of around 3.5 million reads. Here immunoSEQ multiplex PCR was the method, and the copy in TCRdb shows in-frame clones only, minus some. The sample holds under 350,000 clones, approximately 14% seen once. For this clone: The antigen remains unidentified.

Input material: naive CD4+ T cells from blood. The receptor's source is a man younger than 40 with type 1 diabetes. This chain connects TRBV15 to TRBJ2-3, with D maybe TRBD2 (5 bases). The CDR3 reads CATGSPSTDTQYF. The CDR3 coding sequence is TGTGCCACCGGGAGTCCGAGCACAGATACGCAGTATTTT.